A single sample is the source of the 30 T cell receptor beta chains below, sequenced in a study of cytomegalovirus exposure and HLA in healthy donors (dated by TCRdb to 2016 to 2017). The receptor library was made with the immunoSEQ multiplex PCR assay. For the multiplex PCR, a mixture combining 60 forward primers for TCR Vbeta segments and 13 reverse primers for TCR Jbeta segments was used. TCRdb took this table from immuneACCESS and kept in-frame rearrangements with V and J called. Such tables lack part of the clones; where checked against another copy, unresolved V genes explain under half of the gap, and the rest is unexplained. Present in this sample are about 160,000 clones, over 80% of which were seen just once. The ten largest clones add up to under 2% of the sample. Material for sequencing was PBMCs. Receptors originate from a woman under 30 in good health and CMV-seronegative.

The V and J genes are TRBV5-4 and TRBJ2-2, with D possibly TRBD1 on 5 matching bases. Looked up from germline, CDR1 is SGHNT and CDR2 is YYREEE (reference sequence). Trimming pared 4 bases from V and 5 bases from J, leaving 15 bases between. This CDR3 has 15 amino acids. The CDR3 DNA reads TGTGCCAGCAGCCCGGAATCCCAGGGAACCGGGGAGCTGTTTTTT. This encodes CASSPESQGTGELFF.

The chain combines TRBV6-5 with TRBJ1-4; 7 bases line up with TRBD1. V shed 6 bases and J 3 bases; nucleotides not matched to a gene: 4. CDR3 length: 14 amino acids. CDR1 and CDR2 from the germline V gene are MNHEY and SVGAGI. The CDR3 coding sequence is TGTGCCAGCAGCTCGGGACAGCCTAATGAAAAACTGTTTTTT. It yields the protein CASSSGQPNEKLFF.

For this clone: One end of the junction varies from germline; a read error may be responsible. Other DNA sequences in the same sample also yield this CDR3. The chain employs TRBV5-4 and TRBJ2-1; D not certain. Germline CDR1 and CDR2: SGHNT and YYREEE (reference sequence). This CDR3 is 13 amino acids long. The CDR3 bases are TGCGCCAGCAGCTTGTACACGTACAATGAGCAGTTCTTC. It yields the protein CASSLYTYNEQFF.

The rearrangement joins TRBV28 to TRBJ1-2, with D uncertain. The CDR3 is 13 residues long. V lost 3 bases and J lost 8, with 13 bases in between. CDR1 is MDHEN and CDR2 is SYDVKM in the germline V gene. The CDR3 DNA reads TGTGCCAGCAGTTTCGCCGGCCGGGAAGGCTACACCTTC. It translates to CASSFAGREGYTF.

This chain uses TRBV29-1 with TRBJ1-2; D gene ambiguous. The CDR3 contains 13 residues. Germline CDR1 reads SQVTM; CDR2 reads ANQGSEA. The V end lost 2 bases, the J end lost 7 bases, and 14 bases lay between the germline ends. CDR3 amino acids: CSVEYLSQVGYTF. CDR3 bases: TGCAGCGTTGAATATCTCTCCCAGGTTGGCTACACCTTC. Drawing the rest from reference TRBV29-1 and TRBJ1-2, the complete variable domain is SAVISQKPSRDICQRGTSLTIQCQVDSQVTMMFWYRQQPGQSLTLIATANQGSEATYESGFVIDKFPISRPNLTFSTLTVSNMSPEDSSIYLCSVEYLSQVGYTFGSGTRLTVV.

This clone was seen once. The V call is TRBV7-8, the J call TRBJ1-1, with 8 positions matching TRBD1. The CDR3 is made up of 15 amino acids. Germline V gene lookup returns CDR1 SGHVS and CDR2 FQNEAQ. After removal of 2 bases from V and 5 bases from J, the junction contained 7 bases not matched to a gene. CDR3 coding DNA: TGTGCCAGCAGCTTATTGGGACAGGAGACTACTGAAGCTTTCTTT. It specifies CASSLLGQETTEAFF.

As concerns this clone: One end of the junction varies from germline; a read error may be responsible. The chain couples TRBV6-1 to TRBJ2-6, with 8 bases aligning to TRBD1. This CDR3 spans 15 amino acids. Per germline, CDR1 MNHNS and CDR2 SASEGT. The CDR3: CASGVRGQRTNGLTF. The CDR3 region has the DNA TGTGCCAGCGGCGTCAGGGGGCAAAGGACCAACGGCCTGACTTTC.

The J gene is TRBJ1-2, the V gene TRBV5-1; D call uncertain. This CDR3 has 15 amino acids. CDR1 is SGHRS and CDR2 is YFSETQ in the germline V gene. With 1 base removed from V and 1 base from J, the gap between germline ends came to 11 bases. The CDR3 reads CASSLQAGFNYGYTF. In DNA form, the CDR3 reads TGCGCCAGCAGCTTGCAGGCAGGATTTAACTATGGCTACACCTTC.

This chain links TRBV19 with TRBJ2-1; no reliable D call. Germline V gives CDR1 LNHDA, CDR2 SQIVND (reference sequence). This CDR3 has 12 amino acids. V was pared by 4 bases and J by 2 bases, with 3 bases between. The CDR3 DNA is TGTGCCAGTAGTACTACCTACAATGAGCAGTTCTTC. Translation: CASSTTYNEQFF. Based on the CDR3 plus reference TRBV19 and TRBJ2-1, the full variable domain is DGGITQSPKYLFRKEGQNVTLSCEQNLNHDAMYWYRQDPGQGLRLIYYSQIVNDFQKGDIAEGYSVSREKKESFPLTVTSAQKNPTAFYLCASSTTYNEQFFGPGTRLTVL.

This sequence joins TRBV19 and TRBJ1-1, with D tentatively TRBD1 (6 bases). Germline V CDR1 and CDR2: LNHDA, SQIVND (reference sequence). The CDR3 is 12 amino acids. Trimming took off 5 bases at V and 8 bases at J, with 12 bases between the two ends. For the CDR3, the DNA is TGTGCCAGTAGTCATGGACAGCCGGAAGCTTTCTTT. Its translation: CASSHGQPEAFF.

The CDR3 sequence: CASSVRDRGGEQYF. CDR3 nucleotides: TGTGCCAGCAGCGTCCGGGACAGGGGTGGGGAGCAGTACTTC. V and J are TRBV9 and TRBJ2-7, with 10 bases aligning to TRBD1. Germline CDR1 reads SGDLS; CDR2 reads YYNGEE. V was clipped by 2 bases and J by 7 bases; unmatched bases: 6. This CDR3 has 14 residues. The entire variable domain, with the rest obtained from reference TRBV9 and TRBJ2-7, is as follows: DSGVTQTPKHLITATGQRVTLRCSPRSGDLSVYWYQQSLDQGLQFLIQYYNGEERAKGNILERFSAQQFPDLHSELNLSSLELGDSALYFCASSVRDRGGEQYFGPGTRLTVT.

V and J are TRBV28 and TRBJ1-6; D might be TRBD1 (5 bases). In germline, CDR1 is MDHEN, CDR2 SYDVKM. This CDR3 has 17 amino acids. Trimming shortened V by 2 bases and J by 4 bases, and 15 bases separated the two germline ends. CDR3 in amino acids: CASSLGTGGPYNSPLHF. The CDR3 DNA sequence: TGTGCCAGCAGTTTAGGGACCGGGGGACCTTATAATTCACCCCTCCACTTT.

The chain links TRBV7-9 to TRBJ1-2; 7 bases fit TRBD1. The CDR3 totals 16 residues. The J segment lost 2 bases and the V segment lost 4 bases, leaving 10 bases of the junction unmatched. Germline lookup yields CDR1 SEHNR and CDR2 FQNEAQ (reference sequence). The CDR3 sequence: CASSSSRTGANYGYTF. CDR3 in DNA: TGTGCCAGCAGCTCGTCCCGAACAGGGGCAAACTATGGCTACACCTTC. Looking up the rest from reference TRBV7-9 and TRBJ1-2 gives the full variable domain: DTGVSQNPRHKITKRGQNVTFRCDPISEHNRLYWYRQTLGQGPEFLTYFQNEAQLEKSRLLSDRFSAERPKGSFSTLEIQRTEQGDSAMYLCASSSSRTGANYGYTFGSGTRLTVV.

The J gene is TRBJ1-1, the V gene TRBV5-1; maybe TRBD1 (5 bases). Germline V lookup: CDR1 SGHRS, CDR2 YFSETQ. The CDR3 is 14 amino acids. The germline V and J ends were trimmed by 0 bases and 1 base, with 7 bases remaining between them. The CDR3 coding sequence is TGCGCCAGCAGCTTGGCTGGACAGAACACTGAAGCTTTCTTT. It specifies CASSLAGQNTEAFF.

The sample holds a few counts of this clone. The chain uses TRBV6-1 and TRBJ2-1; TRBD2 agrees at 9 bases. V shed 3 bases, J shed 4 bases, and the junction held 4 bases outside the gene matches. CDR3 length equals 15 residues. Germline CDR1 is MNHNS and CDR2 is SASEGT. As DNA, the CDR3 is TGTGCCAGCAGTGACACAGCGGGGGGTTACAATGAGCAGTTCTTC. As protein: CASSDTAGGYNEQFF.

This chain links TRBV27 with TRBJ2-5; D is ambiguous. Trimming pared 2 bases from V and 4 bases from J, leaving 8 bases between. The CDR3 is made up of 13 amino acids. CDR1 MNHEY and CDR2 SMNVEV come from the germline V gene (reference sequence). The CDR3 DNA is TGTGCCAGCAGTTTAGTCGGTAGAGAGACCCAGTACTTC. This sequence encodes CASSLVGRETQYF.

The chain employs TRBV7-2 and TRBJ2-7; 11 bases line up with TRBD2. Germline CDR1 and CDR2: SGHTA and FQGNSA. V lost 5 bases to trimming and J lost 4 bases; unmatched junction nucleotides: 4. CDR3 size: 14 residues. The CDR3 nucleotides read TGTGCCAGCAGCGTTAGCGGGGGGGCTTACGAGCAGTACTTC. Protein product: CASSVSGGAYEQYF. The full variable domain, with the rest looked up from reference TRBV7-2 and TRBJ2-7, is GAGVSQSPSNKVTEKGKDVELRCDPISGHTALYWYRQSLGQGLEFLIYFQGNSAPDKSGLPSDRFSAERTGGSVSTLTIQRTQQEDSAVYLCASSVSGGAYEQYFGPGTRLTVT.

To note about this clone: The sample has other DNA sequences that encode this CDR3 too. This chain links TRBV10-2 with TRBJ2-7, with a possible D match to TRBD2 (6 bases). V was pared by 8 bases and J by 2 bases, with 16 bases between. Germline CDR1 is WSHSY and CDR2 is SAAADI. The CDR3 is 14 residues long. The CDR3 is CASFERGTTYEQYF. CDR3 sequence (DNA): TGCGCCAGCTTCGAACGGGGGACCACCTACGAGCAGTACTTC.

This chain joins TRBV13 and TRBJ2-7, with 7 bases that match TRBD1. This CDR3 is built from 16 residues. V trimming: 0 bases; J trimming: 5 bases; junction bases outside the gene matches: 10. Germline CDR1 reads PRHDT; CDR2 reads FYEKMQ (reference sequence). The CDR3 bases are TGTGCCAGCAGCTTAGGAGGGGGCGCCCTATACGACGAGCAGTACTTC. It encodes CASSLGGGALYDEQYF.

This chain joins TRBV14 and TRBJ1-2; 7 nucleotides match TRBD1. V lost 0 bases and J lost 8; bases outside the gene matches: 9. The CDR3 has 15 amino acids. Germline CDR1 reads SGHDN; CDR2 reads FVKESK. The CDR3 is CASSQDGQGVLGYTF. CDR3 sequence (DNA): TGTGCCAGCAGCCAAGACGGGCAGGGGGTCCTAGGCTACACCTTC.

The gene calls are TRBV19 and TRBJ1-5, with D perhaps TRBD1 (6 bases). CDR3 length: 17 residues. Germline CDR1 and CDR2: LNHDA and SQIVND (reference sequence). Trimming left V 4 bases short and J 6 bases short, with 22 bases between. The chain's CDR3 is CASSSLQGRASGQPQHF. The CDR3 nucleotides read TGTGCCAGTAGTAGTTTGCAGGGGAGGGCAAGCGGTCAGCCCCAGCATTTT.

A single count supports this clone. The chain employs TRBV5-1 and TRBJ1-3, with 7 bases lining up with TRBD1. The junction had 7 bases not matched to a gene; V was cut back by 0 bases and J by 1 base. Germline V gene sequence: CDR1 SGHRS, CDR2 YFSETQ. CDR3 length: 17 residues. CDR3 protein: CASSLEPGGQSGNTIYF. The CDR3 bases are TGCGCCAGCAGCTTGGAGCCAGGGGGACAATCTGGAAACACCATATATTTT.

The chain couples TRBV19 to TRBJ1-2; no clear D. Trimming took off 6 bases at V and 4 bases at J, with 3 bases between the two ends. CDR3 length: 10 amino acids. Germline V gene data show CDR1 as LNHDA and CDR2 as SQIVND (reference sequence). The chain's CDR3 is CASRAYGYTF. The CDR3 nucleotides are TGTGCCAGTAGAGCCTATGGCTACACCTTC.

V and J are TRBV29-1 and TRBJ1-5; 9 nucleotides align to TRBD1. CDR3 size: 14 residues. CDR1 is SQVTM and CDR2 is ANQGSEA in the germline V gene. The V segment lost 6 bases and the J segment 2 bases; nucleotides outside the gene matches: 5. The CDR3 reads CSVAGQGRNQPQHF. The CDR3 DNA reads TGCAGCGTAGCGGGACAGGGCCGCAATCAGCCCCAGCATTTT.

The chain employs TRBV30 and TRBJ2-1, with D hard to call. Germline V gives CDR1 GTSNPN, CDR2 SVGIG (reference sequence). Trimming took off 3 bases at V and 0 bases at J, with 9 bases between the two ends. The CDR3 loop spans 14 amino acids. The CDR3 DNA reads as TGTGCCTGGAGGCAGACAAGCTCCTACAATGAGCAGTTCTTC. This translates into CAWRQTSSYNEQFF.

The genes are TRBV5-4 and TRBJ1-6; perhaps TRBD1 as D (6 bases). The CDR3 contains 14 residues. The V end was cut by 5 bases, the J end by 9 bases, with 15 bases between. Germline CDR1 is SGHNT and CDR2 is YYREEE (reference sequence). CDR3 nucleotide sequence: TGTGCCAGCAGATGGGGGCAGGGGAGTTCACCCCTCCACTTT. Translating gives CASRWGQGSSPLHF.

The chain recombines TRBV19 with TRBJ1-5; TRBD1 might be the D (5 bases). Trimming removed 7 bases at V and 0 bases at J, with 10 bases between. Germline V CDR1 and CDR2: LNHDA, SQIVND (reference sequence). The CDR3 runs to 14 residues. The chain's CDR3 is CASTNTGSNQPQHF. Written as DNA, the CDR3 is TGTGCCAGTACGAACACAGGTAGCAATCAGCCCCAGCATTTT.

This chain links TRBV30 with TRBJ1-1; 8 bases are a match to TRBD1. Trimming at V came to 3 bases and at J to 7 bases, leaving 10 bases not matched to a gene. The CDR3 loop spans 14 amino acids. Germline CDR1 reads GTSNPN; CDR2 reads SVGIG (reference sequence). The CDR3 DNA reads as TGTGCCTGGAGCGTTGGACAGGGTCTCGGTGAAGCTTTCTTT. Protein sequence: CAWSVGQGLGEAFF.

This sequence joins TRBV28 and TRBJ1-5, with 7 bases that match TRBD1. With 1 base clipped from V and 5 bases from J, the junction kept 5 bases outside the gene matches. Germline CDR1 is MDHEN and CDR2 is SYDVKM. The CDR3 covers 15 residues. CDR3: CASSLSQGWDQPQHF. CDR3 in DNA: TGTGCCAGCAGTTTATCACAGGGGTGGGATCAGCCCCAGCATTTT.

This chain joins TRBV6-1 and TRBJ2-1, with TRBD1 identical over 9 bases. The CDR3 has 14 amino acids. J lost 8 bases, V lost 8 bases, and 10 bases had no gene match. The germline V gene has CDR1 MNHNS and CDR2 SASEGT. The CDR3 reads CASLVTGGIDEQFF. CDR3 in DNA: TGTGCCAGCTTAGTGACAGGGGGGATCGATGAGCAGTTCTTC.